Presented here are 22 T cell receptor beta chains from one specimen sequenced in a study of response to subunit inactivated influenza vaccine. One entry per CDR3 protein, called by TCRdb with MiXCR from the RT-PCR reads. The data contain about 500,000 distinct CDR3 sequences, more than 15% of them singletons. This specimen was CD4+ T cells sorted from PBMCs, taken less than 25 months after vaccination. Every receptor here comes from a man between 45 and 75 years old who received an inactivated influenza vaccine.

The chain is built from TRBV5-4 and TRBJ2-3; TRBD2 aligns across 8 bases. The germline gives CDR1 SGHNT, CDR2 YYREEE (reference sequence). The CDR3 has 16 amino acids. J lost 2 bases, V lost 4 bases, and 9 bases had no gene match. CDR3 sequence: CASSPPGLDFTDTQYF. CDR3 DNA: TGTGCCAGCAGCCCTCCGGGACTAGATTTCACAGATACGCAGTATTTT.

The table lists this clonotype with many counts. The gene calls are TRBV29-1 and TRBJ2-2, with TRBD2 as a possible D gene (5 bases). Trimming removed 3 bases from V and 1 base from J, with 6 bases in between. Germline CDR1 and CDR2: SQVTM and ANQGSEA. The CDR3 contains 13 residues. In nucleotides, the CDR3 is TGCAGCGTTGATGCGGGGAACACCGGGGAGCTGTTTTTT. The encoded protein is CSVDAGNTGELFF.

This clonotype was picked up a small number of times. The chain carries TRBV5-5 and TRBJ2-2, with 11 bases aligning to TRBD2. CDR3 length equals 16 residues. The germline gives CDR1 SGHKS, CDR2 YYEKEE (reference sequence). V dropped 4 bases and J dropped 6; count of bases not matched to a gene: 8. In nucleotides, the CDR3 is TGTGCCAGCAGCACACTAGCGGGGGTTGCCTCCGGGGAGCTGTTTTTT. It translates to CASSTLAGVASGELFF. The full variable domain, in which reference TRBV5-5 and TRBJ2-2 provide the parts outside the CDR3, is DAGVTQSPTHLIKTRGQQVTLRCSPISGHKSVSWYQQVLGQGPQFIFQYYEKEERGRGNFPDRFSARQFPNYSSELNVNALLLGDSALYLCASSTLAGVASGELFFGEGSRLTVL.

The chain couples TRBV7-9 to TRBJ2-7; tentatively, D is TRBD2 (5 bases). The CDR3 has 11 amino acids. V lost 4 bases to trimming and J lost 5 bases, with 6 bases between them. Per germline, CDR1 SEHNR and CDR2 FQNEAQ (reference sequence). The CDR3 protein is CASSSGNEQYF. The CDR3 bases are TGTGCCAGCAGCTCGGGGAACGAGCAGTACTTC.

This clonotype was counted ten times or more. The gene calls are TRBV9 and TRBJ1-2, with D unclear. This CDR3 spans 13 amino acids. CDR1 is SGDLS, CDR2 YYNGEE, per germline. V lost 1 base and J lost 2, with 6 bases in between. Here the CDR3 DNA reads TGTGCCAGCAGCGTAACGGGCAACTATGGCTACACCTTC. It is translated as CASSVTGNYGYTF.

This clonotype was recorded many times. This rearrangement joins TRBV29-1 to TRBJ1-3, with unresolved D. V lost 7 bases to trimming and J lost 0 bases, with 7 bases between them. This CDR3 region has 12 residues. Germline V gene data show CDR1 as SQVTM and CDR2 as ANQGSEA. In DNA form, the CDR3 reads TGCAGCGCCGAGAGCTCTGGAAACACCATATATTTT. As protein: CSAESSGNTIYF.

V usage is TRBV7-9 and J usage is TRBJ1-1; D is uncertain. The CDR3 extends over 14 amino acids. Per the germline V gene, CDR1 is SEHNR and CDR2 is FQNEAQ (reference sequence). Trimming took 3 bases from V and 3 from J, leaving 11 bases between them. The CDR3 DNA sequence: TGTGCCAGCAGCTTGAGGCAGAGCTACACTGAAGCTTTCTTT. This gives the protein CASSLRQSYTEAFF.

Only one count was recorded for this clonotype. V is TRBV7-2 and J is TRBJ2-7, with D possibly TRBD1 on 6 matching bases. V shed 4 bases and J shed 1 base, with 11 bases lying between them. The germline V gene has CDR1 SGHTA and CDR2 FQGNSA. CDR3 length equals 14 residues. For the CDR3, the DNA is TGTGCCAGCAGCTATGACAGGTATTCCTACGAGCAGTACTTC. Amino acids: CASSYDRYSYEQYF.

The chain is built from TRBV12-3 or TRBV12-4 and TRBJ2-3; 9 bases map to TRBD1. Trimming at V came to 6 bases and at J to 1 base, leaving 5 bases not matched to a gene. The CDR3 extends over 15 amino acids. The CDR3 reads CASRQDRGGTDTQYF. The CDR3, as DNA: TGTGCCAGCAGGCAGGACAGGGGAGGCACAGATACGCAGTATTTT.

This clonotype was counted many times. As DNA, the CDR3 is TGCGCCAGCAGAGCGTACGTGACGGCAAACTATGGCTACACCTTC. This codes for CASRAYVTANYGYTF. V gene TRBV5-1 combines with J gene TRBJ1-2; the D is unclear. The CDR3 has 15 residues. CDR1 and CDR2 from the germline V gene are SGHRS and YFSETQ. Trimming took 5 bases from V and 2 from J, leaving 16 bases between them.

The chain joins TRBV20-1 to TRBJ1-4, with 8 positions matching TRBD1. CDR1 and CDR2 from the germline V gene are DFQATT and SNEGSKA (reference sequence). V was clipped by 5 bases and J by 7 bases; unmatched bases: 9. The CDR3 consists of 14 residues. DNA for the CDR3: TGCAGTGCTGCTCGGCAGGGGGCGGGTGAAAAACTGTTTTTT. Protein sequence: CSAARQGAGEKLFF.

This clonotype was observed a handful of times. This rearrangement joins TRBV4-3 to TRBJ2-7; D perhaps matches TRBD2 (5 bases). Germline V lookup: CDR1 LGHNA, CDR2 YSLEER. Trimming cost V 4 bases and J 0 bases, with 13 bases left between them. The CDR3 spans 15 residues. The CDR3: CASSRGMQSSYEQYF. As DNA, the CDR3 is TGCGCCAGCAGCCGAGGGATGCAATCCTCCTACGAGCAGTACTTC.

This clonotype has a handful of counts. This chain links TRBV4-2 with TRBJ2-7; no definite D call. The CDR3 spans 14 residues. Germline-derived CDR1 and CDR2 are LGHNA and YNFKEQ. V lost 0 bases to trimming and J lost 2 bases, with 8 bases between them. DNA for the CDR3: TGTGCCAGCAGCCAAGATGGCAGGCCCTACGAGCAGTACTTC. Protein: CASSQDGRPYEQYF.

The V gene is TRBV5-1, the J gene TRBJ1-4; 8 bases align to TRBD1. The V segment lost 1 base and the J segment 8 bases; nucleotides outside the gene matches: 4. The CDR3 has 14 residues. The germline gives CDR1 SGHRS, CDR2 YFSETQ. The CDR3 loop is CASSLSGGGEKLFF. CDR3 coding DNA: TGCGCCAGCAGCTTGTCAGGGGGCGGCGAAAAACTGTTTTTT. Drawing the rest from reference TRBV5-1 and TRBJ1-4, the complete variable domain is KAGVTQTPRYLIKTRGQQVTLSCSPISGHRSVSWYQQTPGQGLQFLFEYFSETQRNKGNFPGRFSGRQFSNSRSEMNVSTLELGDSALYLCASSLSGGGEKLFFGSGTQLSVL.

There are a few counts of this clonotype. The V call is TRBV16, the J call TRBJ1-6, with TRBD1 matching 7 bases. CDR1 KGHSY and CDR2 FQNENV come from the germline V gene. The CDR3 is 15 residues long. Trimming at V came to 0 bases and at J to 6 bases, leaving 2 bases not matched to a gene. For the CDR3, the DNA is TGTGCCAGCAGCCAATCAAGGGACAGTAATTCACCCCTCCACTTT. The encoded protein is CASSQSRDSNSPLHF.

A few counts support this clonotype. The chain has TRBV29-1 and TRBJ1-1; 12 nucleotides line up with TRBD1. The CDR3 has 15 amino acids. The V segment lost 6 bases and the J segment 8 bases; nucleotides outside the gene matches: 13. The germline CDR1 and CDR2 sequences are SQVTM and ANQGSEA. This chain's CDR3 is CSVRDRGRAGEEAFF. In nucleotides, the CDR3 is TGCAGCGTCAGGGACAGGGGGCGTGCGGGCGAAGAAGCTTTCTTT.

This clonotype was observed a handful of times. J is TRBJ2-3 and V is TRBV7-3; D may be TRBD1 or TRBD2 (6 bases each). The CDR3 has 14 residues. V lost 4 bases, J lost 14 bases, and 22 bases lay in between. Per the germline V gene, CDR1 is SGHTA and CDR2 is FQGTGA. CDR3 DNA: TGTGCCAGCAGCTCGGGGTTGGCGGGACAACTCTTGTATTTT. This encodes CASSSGLAGQLLYF.

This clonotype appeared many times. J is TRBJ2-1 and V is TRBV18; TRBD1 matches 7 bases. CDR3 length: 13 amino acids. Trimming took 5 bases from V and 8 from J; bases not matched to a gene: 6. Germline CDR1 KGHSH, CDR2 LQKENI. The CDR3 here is CASSTRQGDEQFF. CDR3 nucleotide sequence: TGTGCCAGCTCAACTCGACAGGGCGATGAGCAGTTCTTC.

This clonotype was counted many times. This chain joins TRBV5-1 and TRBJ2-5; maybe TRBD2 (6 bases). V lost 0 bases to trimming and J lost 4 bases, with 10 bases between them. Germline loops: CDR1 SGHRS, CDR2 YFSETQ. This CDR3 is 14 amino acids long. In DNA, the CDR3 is TGCGCCAGCAGCTTGGGCACTAGCCGAGAGACCCAGTACTTC. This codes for CASSLGTSRETQYF.

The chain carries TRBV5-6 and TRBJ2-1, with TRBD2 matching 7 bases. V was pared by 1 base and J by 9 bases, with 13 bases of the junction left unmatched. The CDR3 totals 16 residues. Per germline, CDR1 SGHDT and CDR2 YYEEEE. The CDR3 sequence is CASSLPGGVLRGEQFF. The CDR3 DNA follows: TGTGCCAGCAGCTTGCCGGGGGGAGTCTTACGAGGTGAGCAGTTCTTC.

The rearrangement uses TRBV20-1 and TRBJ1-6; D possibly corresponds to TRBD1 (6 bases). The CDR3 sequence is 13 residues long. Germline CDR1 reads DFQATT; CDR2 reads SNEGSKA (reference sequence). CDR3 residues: CSPNGQPNSPLHF. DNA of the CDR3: TGCAGCCCTAATGGACAGCCGAATTCACCCCTCCACTTT.

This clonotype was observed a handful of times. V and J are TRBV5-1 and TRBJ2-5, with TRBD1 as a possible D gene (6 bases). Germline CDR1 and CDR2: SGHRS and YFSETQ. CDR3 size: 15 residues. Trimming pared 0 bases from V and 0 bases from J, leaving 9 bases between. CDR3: CASSLGQAYQETQYF. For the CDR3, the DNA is TGCGCCAGCAGCTTGGGACAGGCGTACCAAGAGACCCAGTACTTC.